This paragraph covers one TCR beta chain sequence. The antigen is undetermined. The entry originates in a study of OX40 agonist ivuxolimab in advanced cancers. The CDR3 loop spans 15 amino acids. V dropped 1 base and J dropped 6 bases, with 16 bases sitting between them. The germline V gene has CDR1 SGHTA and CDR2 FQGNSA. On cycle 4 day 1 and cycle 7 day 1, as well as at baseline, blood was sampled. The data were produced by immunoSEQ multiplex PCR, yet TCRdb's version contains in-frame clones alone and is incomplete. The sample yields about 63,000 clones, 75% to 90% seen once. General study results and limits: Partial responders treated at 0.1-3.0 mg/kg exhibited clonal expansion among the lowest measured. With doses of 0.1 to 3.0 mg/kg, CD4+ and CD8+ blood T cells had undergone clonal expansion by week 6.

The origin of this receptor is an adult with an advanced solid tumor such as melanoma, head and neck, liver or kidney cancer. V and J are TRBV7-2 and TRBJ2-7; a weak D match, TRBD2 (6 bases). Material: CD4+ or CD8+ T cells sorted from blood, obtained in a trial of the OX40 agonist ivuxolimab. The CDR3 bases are TGTGCCAGCAGCTTAGTCGGAGGGCCTCGATCCGAGCAGTACTTC. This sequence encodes CASSLVGGPRSEQYF.